This TCR beta chain was sequenced in a study of blood T cells in healthy people across ages. This clonotype came up a few times. What it binds is unknown. Germline CDR1 reads DFQATT; CDR2 reads SNEGSKA (reference sequence). CDR3 size: 14 residues. V shed 1 base, J shed 4 bases, and the junction held 2 bases outside the gene matches. A second PCR, run for roughly 7 to 12 cycles, used a sample-barcoded 5' primer plus a J-beta primer mix. No fewer than 3 million CDR3-containing paired-end reads came from each sample. Via MiXCR, TCRdb re-called the 5' RACE reads, giving one row per CDR3 protein. The repertoire holds 1 million or so distinct CDR3 sequences, with 45% as singletons. Points from the study as a whole: In older individuals, TCR beta diversity per million T cells was lower, falling roughly linearly with age.

Sequenced: blood. The rearrangement links TRBV20-1 to TRBJ2-3; 10 bases fit TRBD2. The clonotype originates from a woman in her sixties or seventies in good health. The CDR3: CSARVAGGADTQYF. The CDR3 coding sequence is TGCAGTGCTAGAGTAGCGGGAGGCGCAGATACGCAGTATTTT.